The 28 T cell receptor beta chains below come from one sample, sequenced in a study of cytomegalovirus exposure and HLA in healthy donors. In the PCR, 60 Vbeta and 13 Jbeta primers were used. Profiled with immunoSEQ multiplex PCR; TCRdb holds only in-frame clones, not every one. The sample records some 200,000 clones, roughly four fifths being singletons. The sequenced sample was PBMCs. These receptors all stem from a woman aged 35 to 49 in good health and CMV-seronegative.

The rearrangement uses TRBV13 and TRBJ1-2; a weak D match, TRBD1 (5 bases). Germline CDR1 reads PRHDT; CDR2 reads FYEKMQ (reference sequence). The CDR3 extends over 11 amino acids. V was trimmed by 5 bases and J by 7 bases, leaving 8 bases between them. The DNA of the CDR3 is TGTGCCAGCAGCCGGGACTTTGGCTACACCTTC. Translating gives CASSRDFGYTF. Variable domain in full (rest from reference TRBV13 and TRBJ1-2): AAGVIQSPRHLIKEKRETATLKCYPIPRHDTVYWYQQGPGQDPQFLISFYEKMQSDKGSIPDRFSAQQFSDYHSELNMSSLELGDSALYFCASSRDFGYTFGSGTRLTVV.

The chain uses TRBV19 and TRBJ1-1; a possible D gene is TRBD1 (6 bases). Germline CDR1 is LNHDA and CDR2 is SQIVND (reference sequence). This CDR3 comprises 15 residues. Trimming removed 2 bases at V and 3 bases at J, with 13 bases between. CDR3 DNA sequence: TGTGCCAGTAGTATAAAGCAGGGGCAGCACACTGAAGCTTTCTTT. Translation: CASSIKQGQHTEAFF.

The V call is TRBV6-5, the J call TRBJ1-2; tentatively, D is TRBD1 (6 bases). Trimming left V 4 bases short and J 4 bases short, with 16 bases between. The CDR3 length is 15 residues. The germline V gene has CDR1 MNHEY and CDR2 SVGAGI. The CDR3 loop reads CASSSDSYFAYGYTF. In nucleotides, the CDR3 is TGTGCCAGCAGTTCGGACAGTTACTTCGCCTATGGCTACACCTTC.

The gene calls are TRBV20-1 and TRBJ2-7; D call uncertain. CDR3 length: 11 residues. V was trimmed by 3 bases and J by 5 bases, leaving 8 bases between them. Germline values: CDR1 DFQATT, CDR2 SNEGSKA (reference sequence). CDR3 amino acids: CSARRSHEQYF. CDR3 DNA sequence: TGCAGTGCTAGGAGGTCCCACGAGCAGTACTTC.

The CDR3 region has the DNA TGTGCCAGTAGTGCGGACAGGGGAAAGGGTGAAGCTTTCTTT. Amino acid sequence: CASSADRGKGEAFF. The chain has TRBV19 and TRBJ1-1, with 9 bases aligning to TRBD1. The CDR3 contains 14 residues. V lost 5 bases to trimming and J lost 7 bases; unmatched junction nucleotides: 8. In germline, CDR1 is LNHDA, CDR2 SQIVND (reference sequence).

The J gene is TRBJ2-5, the V gene TRBV29-1; maybe TRBD1 (6 bases). CDR1 and CDR2 (germline): SQVTM, ANQGSEA. V shed 4 bases and J shed 6 bases, with 15 bases lying between them. CDR3 length: 13 residues. The CDR3 bases are TGCAGCGTTGGAAGCACGCAGGGGCAGACCCAGTACTTC. The encoded protein is CSVGSTQGQTQYF.

The chain carries TRBV10-3 and TRBJ1-6; 8 bases fit TRBD1. The junction had 5 bases not matched to a gene; V was cut back by 7 bases and J by 9 bases. Germline CDR1 ENHRY, CDR2 SYGVKD. CDR3 size: 13 residues. Here the CDR3 DNA reads TGTGCCATCACTGGGACAGGCGGTTCACCCCTCCACTTT. The encoded protein is CAITGTGGSPLHF.

This chain connects TRBV30 to TRBJ2-1; 8 bases agree with TRBD2. V was pared by 5 bases and J by 4 bases, with 7 bases of the junction left unmatched. Germline V gene lookup returns CDR1 GTSNPN and CDR2 SVGIG (reference sequence). This CDR3 has 14 amino acids. In DNA, the CDR3 is TGTGCCTGGGGGCCGGGACTAGAATACAATGAGCAGTTCTTC. This codes for CAWGPGLEYNEQFF.

The chain has TRBV4-1 and TRBJ1-5, with 7 positions matching TRBD1. Germline values: CDR1 MGHRA, CDR2 YSYEKL. The CDR3 runs 16 residues. J lost 2 bases, V lost 4 bases, and 8 bases had no gene match. The CDR3 coding sequence is TGCGCCAGCAGCCCTAGACAGGGTGGTGGCAATCAGCCCCAGCATTTT. Encoded protein: CASSPRQGGGNQPQHF.

The chain couples TRBV7-9 to TRBJ2-3; 8 bases are a match to TRBD2. The CDR3 loop spans 17 amino acids. Per germline, CDR1 SEHNR and CDR2 FQNEAQ (reference sequence). V gave up 4 bases and J gave up 1 base; unmatched junction bases: 10. CDR3 in amino acids: CASSYRRSREGTDTQYF. The CDR3 bases are TGTGCCAGCAGCTACAGGCGGTCGCGGGAGGGCACAGATACGCAGTATTTT. Looking up the rest from reference TRBV7-9 and TRBJ2-3 gives the full variable domain: DTGVSQNPRHKITKRGQNVTFRCDPISEHNRLYWYRQTLGQGPEFLTYFQNEAQLEKSRLLSDRFSAERPKGSFSTLEIQRTEQGDSAMYLCASSYRRSREGTDTQYFGPGTRLTVL.

The J gene is TRBJ1-2, the V gene TRBV5-1, with D possibly TRBD1 on 5 matching bases. The CDR3 totals 14 residues. Germline lookup yields CDR1 SGHRS and CDR2 YFSETQ. The ends were cut back, 2 bases at V and 2 bases at J, with 10 bases in the middle. The CDR3 sequence is CASSFGTGNYGYTF. CDR3 DNA sequence: TGCGCCAGCAGCTTCGGGACTGGAAACTATGGCTACACCTTC.

This clone was detected once. This sequence joins TRBV10-3 and TRBJ1-2; TRBD1 matches 11 bases. With V trimmed by 0 bases and J by 8 bases, 8 bases remained unmatched. The germline V gene has CDR1 ENHRY and CDR2 SYGVKD. There are 16 residues in the CDR3. CDR3 nucleotides: TGTGCCATCAGTGAGTCGTTGACGGGACAGGGGGGCGGCTACACCTTC. The encoded protein is CAISESLTGQGGGYTF.

The V gene is TRBV30, the J gene TRBJ2-1; tentatively, D is TRBD1 (5 bases). V lost 0 bases and J lost 8, with 11 bases in between. The CDR3 runs to 13 residues. The germline V gene has CDR1 GTSNPN and CDR2 SVGIG (reference sequence). CDR3 in DNA: TGTGCCTGGAGTGTATGGGGCTTCCATGAGCAGTTCTTC. Translation gives CAWSVWGFHEQFF.

V is TRBV28 and J is TRBJ1-1, with 9 bases fitting TRBD1. CDR1 is MDHEN and CDR2 is SYDVKM in the germline V gene. With V trimmed by 6 bases and J by 8 bases, 7 bases remained unmatched. The CDR3 is made up of 13 amino acids. The CDR3, as DNA: TGTGCCAGCAGATTCCCGACAGGGGGAGAAGCTTTCTTT. Translated: CASRFPTGGEAFF.

This chain connects TRBV5-4 to TRBJ1-2; D may be TRBD1 (5 bases). V was trimmed by 4 bases and J by 4 bases, leaving 8 bases between them. The germline V gene has CDR1 SGHNT and CDR2 YYREEE (reference sequence). The CDR3 is 12 residues long. The CDR3 protein is CASSHDSYGYTF. The CDR3 DNA sequence: TGTGCCAGCAGCCACGACAGCTATGGCTACACCTTC.

This clone was detected a few times. V and J are TRBV12-5 and TRBJ2-3, with D possibly matching TRBD2 (5 bases). The CDR3 runs to 15 residues. Germline V CDR1 and CDR2: LGHNT, FRNRAP. Trimming shortened V by 7 bases and J by 0 bases, and 14 bases separated the two germline ends. In DNA form, the CDR3 reads TGTGCTAGTGCCTTAGACGGGGTTAGCACAGATACGCAGTATTTT. Its protein product is CASALDGVSTDTQYF.

This rearrangement joins TRBV30 to TRBJ1-3; D is uncertain. Germline loops: CDR1 GTSNPN, CDR2 SVGIG (reference sequence). The CDR3 extends over 14 amino acids. Deletions cut 2 bases from V and 0 bases from J, with 8 bases between. The CDR3 sequence: CAWSRIRSGNTIYF. CDR3 bases: TGTGCCTGGAGTCGTATTCGCTCTGGAAACACCATATATTTT.

This sequence joins TRBV19 and TRBJ2-5, with D possibly matching TRBD1 (6 bases). Trimming left V 4 bases short and J 2 bases short, with 8 bases between. Germline CDR1 is LNHDA and CDR2 is SQIVND (reference sequence). The CDR3 length is 13 residues. The chain's CDR3 is CASSTGQQETQYF. DNA of the CDR3: TGTGCCAGTAGTACTGGACAGCAAGAGACCCAGTACTTC.

The genes are TRBV6-4 and TRBJ2-1; 10 bases are shared with TRBD2. J was trimmed by 5 bases and V by 5 bases; bases with no gene match: 6. Germline V gene sequence: CDR1 MRHNA, CDR2 SNTAGT. The CDR3 loop spans 15 amino acids. In DNA, the CDR3 is TGTGCCAGCAGTCGACTAGCGGGTACCAACAATGAGCAGTTCTTC. It encodes CASSRLAGTNNEQFF.

The rearrangement links TRBV9 to TRBJ2-1, with 7 bases matching TRBD2. Germline lookup yields CDR1 SGDLS and CDR2 YYNGEE. This CDR3 spans 16 amino acids. The junction had 8 bases not matched to a gene; V was cut back by 3 bases and J by 2 bases. As DNA, the CDR3 is TGTGCCAGCAGCGCCCTTGGCGGGAGTACCTACAATGAGCAGTTCTTC. Encoded protein: CASSALGGSTYNEQFF.

This rearrangement joins TRBV19 to TRBJ2-1, with TRBD2 identical over 7 bases. J gave up 0 bases and V 4 bases, and 9 bases lay outside the gene matches. Germline assignment: CDR1 LNHDA and CDR2 SQIVND (reference sequence). This CDR3 spans 17 amino acids. The CDR3 loop reads CASSTSSGASSYNEQFF. As DNA, the CDR3 is TGTGCCAGTAGTACCTCTAGCGGAGCTAGCTCCTACAATGAGCAGTTCTTC.

The chain has TRBV28 and TRBJ1-2; 10 bases map to TRBD1. The length of the CDR3 is 14 residues. V was pared by 3 bases and J by 4 bases, with 2 bases of the junction left unmatched. CDR1 and CDR2 from the germline V gene are MDHEN and SYDVKM. Here the CDR3 DNA reads TGTGCCAGCAGTTTCGGGACAGGGGCCTATGGCTACACCTTC. Its protein is CASSFGTGAYGYTF.

V gene TRBV5-1 combines with J gene TRBJ1-6, with 9 bases aligning to TRBD1. J lost 8 bases, V lost 3 bases, and 3 bases had no gene match. Germline assignment: CDR1 SGHRS and CDR2 YFSETQ. The CDR3 runs 14 residues. The CDR3 nucleotides read TGCGCCAGCAGCTCGTGGACAGGGGATTCACCCCTCCACTTT. Amino acid sequence: CASSSWTGDSPLHF. Drawing the rest from reference TRBV5-1 and TRBJ1-6, the complete variable domain is KAGVTQTPRYLIKTRGQQVTLSCSPISGHRSVSWYQQTPGQGLQFLFEYFSETQRNKGNFPGRFSGRQFSNSRSEMNVSTLELGDSALYLCASSSWTGDSPLHFGNGTRLTVT.

The rearrangement links TRBV19 to TRBJ1-2, with 7 bases fitting TRBD1. The CDR3 runs 16 residues. CDR1 and CDR2 (germline): LNHDA, SQIVND (reference sequence). J was trimmed by 9 bases and V by 3 bases; bases with no gene match: 16. This chain's CDR3 is CASSINPLHRGTRYTF. Written as DNA, the CDR3 is TGTGCCAGTAGTATCAATCCCCTCCACAGGGGTACACGCTACACCTTC.

This sequence joins TRBV5-1 and TRBJ2-7; TRBD2 might be the D (6 bases). CDR3 length: 14 residues. CDR1 and CDR2 (germline): SGHRS, YFSETQ. V gave up 0 bases and J gave up 0 bases, with 7 bases separating them. The CDR3 coding sequence is TGCGCCAGCAGCTTGGCGGGGGACTCCTACGAGCAGTACTTC. It specifies CASSLAGDSYEQYF.

The chain is built from TRBV5-1 and TRBJ1-3; unclear D gene. Germline CDR1 reads SGHRS; CDR2 reads YFSETQ. The CDR3 covers 16 residues. V lost 1 base to trimming and J lost 0 bases, with 11 bases between them. The CDR3 protein is CASSLYPGNSGNTIYF. CDR3 DNA sequence: TGCGCCAGCAGCTTGTATCCAGGCAACTCTGGAAACACCATATATTTT.

The chain is built from TRBV9 and TRBJ2-2; the match to TRBD1 covers 7 bases. The CDR3 has 15 amino acids. Losses at the gene ends were 1 base for V and 1 base for J; bases not matched to a gene: 1. Germline CDR1 reads SGDLS; CDR2 reads YYNGEE. The CDR3 spells CASSVYRGNTGELFF. The DNA of the CDR3 is TGTGCCAGCAGCGTATACAGGGGGAACACCGGGGAGCTGTTTTTT.

The chain has TRBV7-7 and TRBJ2-7; 7 bases line up with TRBD1. The CDR3 is 15 residues long. The V gene's germline CDR1 is SSHAT and CDR2 FNYEAQ (reference sequence). Trimming at V came to 5 bases and at J to 2 bases, leaving 9 bases not matched to a gene. The CDR3 loop is CASSIPRDSPYEQYF. The CDR3 coding sequence is TGTGCCAGCAGCATACCCCGGGACAGTCCCTACGAGCAGTACTTC.